This is a list of T cell receptor beta chains from one sample in a study of blood T cell repertoires in COVID-19. Measured with immunoSEQ multiplex PCR; TCRdb has only the in-frame clones, and not every one. Of almost 250,000 clones detected, roughly 90% appear once; the ten largest clones hold 3.5% to 5%. The sample consisted of PBMCs or T cells enriched from blood (not recorded which). The receptors were sampled from a woman aged 25 to 45 who had recovered from COVID-19. Each CDR3 is given with its conserved first and last residue. D genes are given only for firm matches. Part of the rows lack a size; the others show once, few, many or a class for expanded clones.

d_call	v_call	clone_size	cdr3_length	j_call	cdr3_aa	cdr3_nt
TRBD1	TRBV5-1	once	15	TRBJ2-2	CASSAQTGNPGELFF	TGCGCCAGCAGCGCACAGACAGGGAACCCCGGGGAGCTGTTTTTT
TRBD2	TRBV5-4	-	17	TRBJ2-5	CASSPGRLAGGGETQYF	TGTGCCAGCAGCCCTGGCCGTCTAGCGGGCGGCGGGGAGACCCAGTACTTC
-	TRBV7-2	-	13	TRBJ2-7	CASSFGRDYEQYF	TGTGCCAGCAGCTTCGGCAGGGACTACGAGCAGTACTTC
-	TRBV7-8	-	14	TRBJ2-2	CASSLVSGTGELFF	TGTGCCAGCAGCTTAGTGAGTGGCACCGGGGAGCTGTTTTTT
TRBD2	TRBV19	-	16	TRBJ2-1	CASSNLAGTRYNEQFF	TGTGCCAGTAGTAATTTGGCCGGGACTAGGTACAATGAGCAGTTCTTC
TRBD1	TRBV28	-	16	TRBJ2-1	CASSLATGGSYNEQFF	TGTGCCAGCAGTTTAGCGACAGGGGGTTCCTACAATGAGCAGTTCTTC
-	TRBV7-9	-	12	TRBJ2-7	CASSFPDRTQYF	TGTGCCAGCAGCTTTCCTGACAGGACACAGTACTTC
-	TRBV7-2	-	14	TRBJ1-6	CASSDGLRSSPLHF	TGTGCCAGCAGCGACGGACTGCGGAGCTCACCCCTCCACTTT
TRBD1	TRBV9	-	13	TRBJ1-1	CASSTGQNTEAFF	TGTGCCAGTTCGACAGGGCAGAACACTGAAGCTTTCTTT
TRBD2	TRBV12-5	-	18	TRBJ2-3	CASGLAVRASGITDTQYF	TGTGCTAGTGGTTTGGCCGTTCGGGCTAGCGGGATAACAGATACGCAGTATTTT
-	TRBV4-1	-	17	TRBJ1-5	CASSQDNPLSHNQPQHF	TGCGCCAGCAGCCAAGATAACCCCCTGAGCCACAATCAGCCCCAGCATTTT
-	TRBV5-5	-	12	TRBJ2-1	CASSEDYNEQFF	TGTGCCAGCAGCGAGGACTACAATGAGCAGTTCTTC
TRBD2	TRBV5-4	-	15	TRBJ2-1	CASSLRAGGYNEQFF	TGTGCCAGCAGCTTGAGAGCGGGAGGGTACAATGAGCAGTTCTTC
-	TRBV28	-	14	TRBJ1-2	CASSLMGSNYGYTF	TGTGCCAGCAGTTTAATGGGCTCTAACTATGGCTACACCTTC
TRBD1	TRBV19	few	15	TRBJ1-2	CASSPSGQGGYGYTF	TGTGCCAGTAGCCCGTCGGGACAGGGTGGCTATGGCTACACCTTC
TRBD2	TRBV25-1	-	17	TRBJ2-7	CASSETSSGLSSYEQYF	TGTGCCAGCAGTGAAACCTCTAGCGGGCTGAGCTCCTACGAGCAGTACTTC
TRBD2	TRBV24-1	-	15	TRBJ2-7	CATSEISGTPYEQYF	TGTGCCACCAGTGAAATTAGCGGGACGCCCTACGAGCAGTACTTC
TRBD2	TRBV28	-	14	TRBJ2-7	CASSPAGEVYEQYF	TGTGCCAGCAGTCCAGCGGGAGAGGTCTACGAGCAGTACTTC
-	TRBV14	few	15	TRBJ1-1	CASSQDGGLLGEAFF	TGTGCCAGCAGCCAAGACGGGGGACTCCTTGGCGAAGCTTTCTTT
-	TRBV24-1	-	14	TRBJ2-7	CATSDLYQGAEQYF	TGTGCCACCAGTGATTTGTATCAGGGCGCCGAGCAGTACTTC
TRBD2	TRBV3-1/TRBV3-2	-	13	TRBJ2-3	CASSPGDYRTQYF	TGTGCCAGCAGCCCGGGGGACTATCGTACGCAGTATTTT
-	TRBV6-5	-	14	TRBJ1-4	CASKEQAAGEKLFF	TGTGCCAGCAAAGAACAGGCGGCAGGTGAAAAACTGTTTTTT
-	TRBV7-2	-	14	TRBJ2-7	CASSYGVSSYEQYF	TGTGCCAGCAGCTACGGGGTGAGCTCCTACGAGCAGTACTTC
-	TRBV14	-	15	TRBJ2-7	CASSQAGASSYEQYF	TGTGCCAGCAGCCAAGCAGGGGCAAGCTCCTACGAGCAGTACTTC
TRBD2	TRBV30	-	14	TRBJ2-2	CASTGGANTGELFF	TGTGCCTCTACTGGGGGGGCGAACACCGGGGAGCTGTTTTTT
-	TRBV28	-	16	TRBJ1-5	CASSSPSFGTGQPQHF	TGTGCCAGCAGTTCCCCGAGCTTCGGTACTGGTCAGCCCCAGCATTTT
-	TRBV29-1	-	11	TRBJ2-7	CSGTSSYEQYF	TGCAGCGGTACAAGCTCCTACGAGCAGTACTTC
-	TRBV28	-	13	TRBJ2-7	CASSPSGTYEQYF	TGTGCCAGCAGTCCCTCAGGGACCTACGAGCAGTACTTC
-	TRBV10-3	-	15	TRBJ2-7	CAIRVWEQGTYEQYF	TGTGCCATCCGGGTTTGGGAACAGGGAACCTACGAGCAGTACTTC
-	TRBV15	once	14	TRBJ2-5	CATSRDRFQETQYF	TGTGCCACCAGCAGAGATAGATTCCAAGAGACCCAGTACTTC
-	TRBV27	-	15	TRBJ1-5	CASSLDWQGLQPQHF	TGTGCCAGCAGTTTAGATTGGCAGGGTTTACAGCCCCAGCATTTT
-	TRBV4-3	-	13	TRBJ2-7	CASSQDRGLEQYF	TGCGCCAGCAGCCAAGATAGGGGACTGGAGCAGTACTTC
TRBD2	TRBV6-5	-	14	TRBJ2-7	CATTRLAGSYEQYF	TGTGCCACCACTAGGCTAGCGGGCTCCTACGAGCAGTACTTC
-	TRBV7-3	-	12	TRBJ2-1	CASSQLGHEQFF	TGTGCCAGCAGCCAACTTGGGCATGAGCAGTTCTTC
-	TRBV28	-	14	TRBJ1-5	CASSPSGGDQPQHF	TGTGCCAGCAGTCCCTCCGGGGGGGATCAGCCCCAGCATTTT
-	TRBV7-3	-	15	TRBJ1-2	CASSPGANNNYGYTF	TGTGCCAGCAGCCCTGGGGCAAATAATAACTATGGCTACACCTTC
TRBD1	TRBV6-6	-	14	TRBJ1-1	CASTLDRVDTEAFF	TGTGCCAGCACCCTCGACAGGGTGGACACTGAAGCTTTCTTT
TRBD1	TRBV6-5	-	15	TRBJ2-1	CASRKIRDRGNEQFF	TGTGCCAGCAGGAAAATCCGGGACAGGGGCAATGAGCAGTTCTTC
TRBD1	TRBV7-8	-	14	TRBJ1-5	CASSFDRANQPQHF	TGTGCCAGCAGCTTCGACAGGGCCAATCAGCCCCAGCATTTT
-	TRBV2	once	12	TRBJ1-1	CASRGRYTEAFF	TGTGCCAGCAGGGGGCGATACACTGAAGCTTTCTTT
-	TRBV6-2/TRBV6-3	many	18	TRBJ1-5	CASSYSIIEQGGNQPQHF	TGTGCCAGCAGTTACTCGATCATAGAACAGGGTGGCAATCAGCCCCAGCATTTT
TRBD2	TRBV3-1/TRBV3-2	-	16	TRBJ2-2	CASSRGTSGHTGELFF	TGTGCCAGCAGCCGTGGGACTAGCGGACACACCGGGGAGCTGTTTTTT
TRBD2	TRBV4-2	-	16	TRBJ2-3	CASSQTSGRNIDTQYF	TGTGCCAGCAGCCAGACTAGCGGGAGAAATATAGATACGCAGTATTTT
TRBD1	TRBV7-2	-	15	TRBJ1-2	CASLRTGTADYGYTF	TGTGCCAGCCTACGGACCGGGACAGCCGACTATGGCTACACCTTC
-	TRBV12-3/TRBV12-4	-	13	TRBJ1-1	CASSSRGNTEAFF	TGTGCCAGCAGCTCTAGAGGGAACACTGAAGCTTTCTTT
TRBD1	TRBV7-2	few	15	TRBJ1-6	CASSQRQGSNSPLHF	TGTGCCAGCAGCCAAAGACAGGGGAGTAATTCACCCCTCCACTTT
TRBD1	TRBV28	once	14	TRBJ1-2	CASTLTGANYGYTF	TGTGCCAGCACCCTCACAGGGGCTAACTATGGCTACACCTTC
-	TRBV4-1	-	14	TRBJ1-2	CASSQAPGDYGYTF	TGCGCCAGCAGCCAAGCCCCCGGGGATTATGGCTACACCTTC
TRBD2	TRBV19	-	16	TRBJ2-3	CASSMTSGGSTDTQYF	TGTGCCAGTAGTATGACTAGCGGGGGTAGCACAGATACGCAGTATTTT
TRBD1	TRBV27	-	17	TRBJ2-3	CASSLFGWDRVTDTQYF	TGTGCCAGCAGTTTATTTGGCTGGGACAGGGTAACAGATACGCAGTATTTT
TRBD2	TRBV6-4	-	13	TRBJ2-1	CASSLLAGREQFF	TGTGCCAGCAGCTTACTAGCGGGCAGGGAGCAGTTCTTC
-	TRBV5-1	-	12	TRBJ2-5	CASRADQETQYF	TGCGCCAGCAGGGCAGACCAAGAGACCCAGTACTTC
-	TRBV19	-	15	TRBJ1-3	CASSILAGDGNTIYF	TGTGCCAGTAGTATATTGGCAGGGGATGGAAACACCATATATTTT
-	TRBV16	once	14	TRBJ1-6	CASSHQAQNSPLHF	TGTGCCAGCAGCCACCAGGCTCAGAATTCACCCCTCCACTTT
-	TRBV5-4	-	15	TRBJ2-3	CASRLGGGGADTQYF	TGTGCCAGCAGACTGGGGGGAGGCGGGGCAGATACGCAGTATTTT
-	TRBV29-1	few	16	TRBJ1-3	CSVDLPQQSSGNTIYF	TGCAGCGTTGATCTCCCACAACAGAGCTCTGGAAACACCATATATTTT
TRBD1	TRBV19	-	16	TRBJ1-3	CASSKTGVRAGNTIYF	TGTGCCAGTAGCAAAACAGGGGTGAGAGCTGGAAACACCATATATTTT
-	TRBV29-1	-	18	TRBJ1-2	CSVGPLSHLAGVIYGYTF	TGCAGCGTTGGTCCTCTTTCCCACCTTGCCGGAGTGATCTATGGCTACACCTTC
TRBD1	TRBV7-6	-	13	TRBJ1-5	CASSLDRDSPQHF	TGTGCCAGCAGCTTAGACAGGGACAGCCCCCAGCATTTT